Below, 27 T cell receptor beta chains from the same sample are listed, as sequenced in a study of cytomegalovirus exposure and HLA in healthy donors. 13 Jbeta primers and 60 Vbeta primers were used for the PCR. Profiled with immunoSEQ multiplex PCR; TCRdb holds only in-frame clones, not every one. The sample has around 100,000 clones; roughly 70% are singletons. Sequencing used PBMCs. Every receptor here comes from a man aged 50 or older in good health and CMV-seronegative.

The genes are TRBV7-8 and TRBJ1-2; tentative D call: TRBD1 (6 bases). Germline lookup yields CDR1 SGHVS and CDR2 FQNEAQ. The CDR3 consists of 15 residues. Trimming took 3 bases from V and 10 from J, leaving 21 bases between them. The CDR3 reads CASSFHWTAPVIYTF. Written as DNA, the CDR3 is TGTGCCAGCAGCTTCCATTGGACAGCCCCCGTGATCTACACCTTC.

This chain joins TRBV2 and TRBJ1-1, with TRBD1 identical over 10 bases. The trim removed 8 bases at V and 8 bases at J, leaving 8 bases unmatched. There are 13 residues in the CDR3. Germline V CDR1 and CDR2: SNHLY, FYNNEI. The CDR3 DNA is TGTGCCAGCGGGACAGGGGCCGTCTTAGAAGCTTTCTTT. It yields the protein CASGTGAVLEAFF.

This chain joins TRBV20-1 and TRBJ2-1; 7 nucleotides match TRBD2. V gave up 6 bases and J gave up 7 bases; unmatched junction bases: 3. Germline lookup yields CDR1 DFQATT and CDR2 SNEGSKA (reference sequence). This CDR3 has 11 residues. CDR3 DNA sequence: TGCAGTGCAACCGGGGGGAATGAGCAGTTCTTC. Translated: CSATGGNEQFF.

This clone came up once. The rearrangement links TRBV5-4 to TRBJ2-7; 8 nucleotides agree with TRBD1. Trimming took 3 bases from V and 0 from J; bases not matched to a gene: 5. The CDR3 extends over 15 amino acids. Germline V lookup: CDR1 SGHNT, CDR2 YYREEE (reference sequence). This chain's CDR3 is CASSSQGVISYEQYF. The CDR3 DNA reads TGTGCCAGCAGCTCACAGGGGGTAATCTCCTACGAGCAGTACTTC.

This clone has a handful of counts. The V gene is TRBV5-1, the J gene TRBJ2-1, with TRBD2 matching over 11 bases. Germline V gene data show CDR1 as SGHRS and CDR2 as YFSETQ. The J segment lost 6 bases and the V segment lost 3 bases, leaving 5 bases of the junction unmatched. The CDR3 extends over 15 amino acids. The CDR3 DNA is TGCGCCAGCAGCTCGGGACTAGCGGCTGCCAATGAGCAGTTCTTC. It encodes CASSSGLAAANEQFF. The full variable domain, rest sourced from reference TRBV5-1 and TRBJ2-1, is KAGVTQTPRYLIKTRGQQVTLSCSPISGHRSVSWYQQTPGQGLQFLFEYFSETQRNKGNFPGRFSGRQFSNSRSEMNVSTLELGDSALYLCASSSGLAAANEQFFGPGTRLTVL.

This clone was seen only a few times. The chain joins TRBV7-9 to TRBJ1-1; a weak D match, TRBD1 (6 bases). Germline V CDR1 and CDR2: SEHNR, FQNEAQ (reference sequence). V lost 4 bases, J lost 0 bases, and 12 bases lay in between. The CDR3 length is 15 residues. The chain's CDR3 is CASSSLGTLNTEAFF. In DNA, the CDR3 is TGTGCCAGCAGCTCTCTGGGGACACTGAACACTGAAGCTTTCTTT.

This chain links TRBV4-3 with TRBJ2-1, with D possibly TRBD2 on 6 matching bases. The germline V gene has CDR1 LGHNA and CDR2 YSLEER. The CDR3 loop spans 14 amino acids. V was clipped by 2 bases and J by 1 base, with 6 bases between them. CDR3 nucleotide sequence: TGCGCCAGCAGCCAAAGCGGGTCCTACAATGAGCAGTTCTTC. Amino acids: CASSQSGSYNEQFF.

This chain uses TRBV5-4 with TRBJ1-4; tentatively, D is TRBD1 (5 bases). The CDR3 runs 14 residues. CDR1 SGHNT and CDR2 YYREEE come from the germline V gene (reference sequence). V was shortened by 5 bases and J by 7 bases, with 15 bases between the two germline ends. In DNA form, the CDR3 reads TGTGCCAGCAGAGCAGGGCTTGTTGGTGAAAAACTGTTTTTT. It codes for CASRAGLVGEKLFF. The full variable domain, completed using reference TRBV5-4 and TRBJ1-4, is ETGVTQSPTHLIKTRGQQVTLRCSSQSGHNTVSWYQQALGQGPQFIFQYYREEENGRGNFPPRFSGLQFPNYSSELNVNALELDDSALYLCASRAGLVGEKLFFGSGTQLSVL.

V is TRBV4-3 and J is TRBJ1-2, with 7 bases aligning to TRBD1. The V gene end was trimmed by 0 bases and the J gene end by 8 bases; junction bases not matched to a gene: 6. This CDR3 spans 14 amino acids. Germline V gene data show CDR1 as LGHNA and CDR2 as YSLEER. CDR3 DNA sequence: TGCGCCAGCAGCCAAGATGACAGGGCTCTCGGCTACACCTTC. Residues: CASSQDDRALGYTF.

The chain carries TRBV5-6 and TRBJ2-4; D is uncertain. V lost 1 base and J 4 bases, leaving 6 bases between the germline ends. The CDR3 runs 13 residues. Per the germline V gene, CDR1 is SGHDT and CDR2 is YYEEEE. In nucleotides, the CDR3 is TGTGCCAGCAGCTTGAATGCGAAAAACATTCAGTACTTC. Encoded protein: CASSLNAKNIQYF.

DNA for the CDR3: TGTGCCAGCAAGGCGGGAGGTGGCTACGAGCAGTACTTC. Protein sequence: CASKAGGGYEQYF. The genes are TRBV2 and TRBJ2-7; the match to TRBD2 covers 8 bases. The junction had 5 bases not matched to a gene; V was cut back by 7 bases and J by 3 bases. The CDR3 length is 13 residues. The germline V gene encodes CDR1 SNHLY and CDR2 FYNNEI.

The chain recombines TRBV7-9 with TRBJ2-1; possible D gene TRBD2, 6 bases. Between the trimmed V and J ends, which lost 1 base and 9 bases, there was a span of 13 bases. The CDR3 runs 14 residues. Germline assignment: CDR1 SEHNR and CDR2 FQNEAQ (reference sequence). The CDR3 nucleotides read TGTGCCAGCAGCTTAGTGCCGGGGGTGGGTGAGCAGTTCTTC. This sequence encodes CASSLVPGVGEQFF.

This sequence joins TRBV6-5 and TRBJ1-1; 7 bases map to TRBD1. CDR1 MNHEY and CDR2 SVGAGI come from the germline V gene. V lost 4 bases to trimming and J lost 6 bases; unmatched junction nucleotides: 11. The CDR3 covers 15 residues. The CDR3 here is CASSSPDRTAAEAFF. The CDR3 DNA reads as TGTGCCAGCAGTTCCCCGGACAGGACGGCGGCTGAAGCTTTCTTT.

The rearrangement links TRBV27 to TRBJ1-1; D unclear. V lost 8 bases to trimming and J lost 0 bases, with 10 bases between them. Germline lookup yields CDR1 MNHEY and CDR2 SMNVEV (reference sequence). This CDR3 has 13 residues. CDR3 DNA: TGTGCCAGCCGCGGGCAGATGAACACTGAAGCTTTCTTT. It is translated as CASRGQMNTEAFF.

J is TRBJ2-7 and V is TRBV7-2, with a possible D match to TRBD1 (6 bases). V was shortened by 5 bases and J by 2 bases, with 10 bases between the two germline ends. The CDR3 is 13 amino acids. Germline V gives CDR1 SGHTA, CDR2 FQGNSA. CDR3 DNA: TGTGCCAGCAGCCTGGACAGCCCCTACGAGCAGTACTTC. Its protein is CASSLDSPYEQYF.

V gene TRBV11-2 combines with J gene TRBJ1-2; D possibly corresponds to TRBD1 (6 bases). CDR3 size: 14 residues. CDR1 and CDR2 from the germline V gene are SGHAT and FQNNGV. V was pared by 4 bases and J by 5 bases, with 14 bases between. The CDR3 region is CASSSGSRGYGYTF. CDR3 bases: TGTGCCAGCAGCTCGGGGTCCAGGGGTTATGGCTACACCTTC.

This clone has a handful of counts. The chain uses TRBV6-1 and TRBJ1-1, with D possibly being TRBD1 (6 bases). CDR3 length: 14 residues. V lost 5 bases to trimming and J lost 2 bases, with 12 bases between them. CDR1 is MNHNS, CDR2 SASEGT, per germline. The CDR3 spells CASSSGHINTEAFF. The CDR3 DNA follows: TGTGCCAGCAGTTCGGGACATATTAACACTGAAGCTTTCTTT.

In nucleotides, the CDR3 is TGTGCCAGCAGCTTTGGCTTCACAGGTTGGAACGAGCAGTACTTC. Translating gives CASSFGFTGWNEQYF. The chain employs TRBV5-6 and TRBJ2-7, with a weak D call TRBD1 (5 bases). From germline, CDR1 is SGHDT and CDR2 YYEEEE. V lost 2 bases to trimming and J lost 5 bases, with 17 bases between them. CDR3 length equals 15 residues.

This clone was observed a handful of times. The chain uses TRBV21-1 and TRBJ2-7; TRBD2, the table's D call, was not compared with the DNA. TRBV21-1 is tagged as a pseudogene. CDR3 length: 15 amino acids. The DNA for the CDR3 is TGTGCCAGCAGCACGGGACTAGCGGGAGCCTACGAGCAGTACTTC. Amino acid sequence: CASSTGLAGAYEQYF.

The chain joins TRBV11-2 to TRBJ2-7, with D possibly matching TRBD2 (5 bases). From germline, CDR1 is SGHAT and CDR2 FQNNGV. V lost 3 bases, J lost 5 bases, and 11 bases lay in between. The CDR3 has 13 residues. The CDR3 region is CASSLFAGDEQYF. The CDR3 DNA is TGTGCCAGCAGCTTGTTCGCCGGGGACGAGCAGTACTTC.

With regard to this clone: One end of the junction fails to match germline, which may point to a read error. The J gene is TRBJ2-2, the V gene TRBV7-9, with TRBD2 matching 12 bases. Looked up from germline, CDR1 is SEHNR and CDR2 is FQNEAQ (reference sequence). This CDR3 is built from 15 residues. The CDR3 loop reads CSSSLGLAGTGELFF. In nucleotides, the CDR3 is TGTTCCAGCAGCTTAGGACTAGCGGGGACCGGGGAGCTGTTTTTT.

V usage is TRBV5-8 and J usage is TRBJ1-3; the match to TRBD1 covers 7 bases. CDR1 and CDR2 (germline): SGHTS, YDEGEE. The V and J ends lost 4 bases and 4 bases, in that order; junction bases with no gene match: 8. The CDR3 contains 15 residues. The CDR3 here is CASSKYTGAGNTIYF. As DNA, the CDR3 is TGTGCCAGCAGCAAGTACACAGGGGCAGGAAACACCATATATTTT.

The rearrangement links TRBV6-5 to TRBJ2-5, with a weak D call TRBD2 (5 bases). V dropped 6 bases and J dropped 11 bases, with 19 bases sitting between them. Germline-derived CDR1 and CDR2 are MNHEY and SVGAGI. This CDR3 contains 13 residues. CDR3 loop: CASRPGLFREQYF. CDR3 nucleotide sequence: TGTGCCAGCAGACCCGGACTGTTTAGGGAGCAGTACTTC.

This clone was seen only once. The chain carries TRBV7-6 and TRBJ2-1; D is undetermined. V lost 2 bases to trimming and J lost 8 bases, with 4 bases between them. The length of the CDR3 is 11 residues. CDR1 and CDR2 (germline): SGHVS, FNYEAQ. The CDR3 is CASSLSYEQFF. DNA for the CDR3: TGTGCCAGCAGCTTATCTTATGAGCAGTTCTTC.

This clone was counted between two and nine times. The chain recombines TRBV21-1 with TRBJ2-2; the table's D call TRBD2 went unverified against the DNA. TRBV21-1 is reported as a pseudogene. The CDR3 extends over 17 amino acids. CDR3 region: CASSTGTSEEITGELFF. In DNA, the CDR3 is TGTGCCAGCAGCACTGGGACTAGTGAAGAGATCACCGGGGAGCTGTTTTTT.

The chain recombines TRBV2 with TRBJ1-4; 7 bases agree with TRBD1. Germline V gene lookup returns CDR1 SNHLY and CDR2 FYNNEI. The V segment lost 8 bases and the J segment 5 bases; nucleotides outside the gene matches: 5. The CDR3 spans 13 residues. The CDR3 is CASRTGRNEKLFF. The DNA for the CDR3 is TGTGCCAGCCGGACAGGCAGAAATGAAAAACTGTTTTTT. Based on the CDR3 plus reference TRBV2 and TRBJ1-4, the full variable domain is EPEVTQTPSHQVTQMGQEVILRCVPISNHLYFYWYRQILGQKVEFLVSFYNNEISEKSEIFDDQFSVERPDGSNFTLKIRSTKLEDSAMYFCASRTGRNEKLFFGSGTQLSVL.

This sequence joins TRBV6-5 and TRBJ1-1; weak D call: TRBD1 (5 bases). Germline CDR1 is MNHEY and CDR2 is SVGAGI. Trimming took off 7 bases at V and 1 base at J, with 13 bases between the two ends. This CDR3 region has 14 residues. CDR3 in amino acids: CASKKAGPNTEAFF. CDR3 sequence (DNA): TGTGCCAGCAAAAAGGCAGGGCCGAACACTGAAGCTTTCTTT.